The T cell receptor (beta chain) under discussion was sequenced for a study of beta chain features in type 1 diabetes. Every isolated RNA sample was fully reverse transcribed, so sequencing captured expressed TCRB transcripts. Some clones are missing from TCRdb's copy, which holds only in-frame ones; the method was immunoSEQ multiplex PCR. The sample has hundreds of thousands of clones, around 13% seen once. Study-wide findings and caveats: A PCR bias possibly favoring shorter templates would apply equally to patients and controls. The VDJ junctions of type 1 diabetes patients carried fewer insertions and more deletions.

This clone has just a few counts. What it recognizes is unknown. The sequencing input was naive CD4+ T cells from blood. The TCR comes from a man aged 18 to 30 in good health.

Here the CDR3 DNA reads TGTGCCAGCAGTTACGGCCGAACCTACGAGCAGTACTTC. Its translation is CASSYGRTYEQYF. This chain links TRBV6-5 with TRBJ2-7; no definite D call. The germline gives CDR1 MNHEY, CDR2 SVGAGI. V was cut by 2 bases and J by 2 bases, with 7 bases left in between. CDR3 length: 13 amino acids.